Given below is one TCR beta chain in context. The antigen is not known. The source of the sample is a study of T cells after yellow fever vaccination. In TCRdb, the 5' RACE reads were re-called with MiXCR into one record per CDR3 protein. The repertoire has 300,000 to 350,000 distinct CDR3 sequences, roughly 8.4% of them found once; the top ten carry 17%. Broader study findings: A large majority of primary-vaccination clones showed up again after the booster (approximately 95% CD4, approximately 90% CD8).

The sequence was obtained from a young man who received the YFV17D yellow fever vaccine. This sample comprised PBMCs, obtained roughly seven weeks after the first yellow fever vaccination.

CDR3 loop: CSANPVPARTDTQYF. The CDR3 DNA is TGCAGTGCCAACCCTGTCCCTGCCCGCACAGATACGCAGTATTTT. V usage is TRBV20-1 and J usage is TRBJ2-3, with D hard to call. The V end was cut by 6 bases, the J end by 1 base, with 17 bases between. Germline V lookup: CDR1 DFQATT, CDR2 SNEGSKA (reference sequence). This CDR3 is built from 15 residues.